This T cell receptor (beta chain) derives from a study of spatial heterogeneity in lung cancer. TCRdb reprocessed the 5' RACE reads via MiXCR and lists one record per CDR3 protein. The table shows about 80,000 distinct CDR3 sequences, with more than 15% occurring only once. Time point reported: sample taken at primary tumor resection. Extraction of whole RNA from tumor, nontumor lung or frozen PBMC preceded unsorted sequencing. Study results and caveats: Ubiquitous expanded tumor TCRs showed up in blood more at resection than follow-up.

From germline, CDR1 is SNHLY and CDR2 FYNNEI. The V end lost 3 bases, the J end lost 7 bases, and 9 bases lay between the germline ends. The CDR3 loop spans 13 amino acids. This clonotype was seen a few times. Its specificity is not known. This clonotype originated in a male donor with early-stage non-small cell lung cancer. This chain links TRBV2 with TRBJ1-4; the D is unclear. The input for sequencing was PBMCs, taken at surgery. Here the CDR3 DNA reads TGTGCCAGCAGTGAGCCCCCTACTGAAAAACTGTTTTTT. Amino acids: CASSEPPTEKLFF.